This TCR beta chain was identified in a study of blood T cell repertoires in COVID-19. Study background: Some COVID-19 samples were acute and others convalescent; all came from the United States, Italy and Spain. Sources were T cells, B-cell-depleted T cells, or PBMCs; the material itself was cDNA or gDNA.

The CDR3 extends over 12 amino acids. Germline CDR1 is GTSNPN and CDR2 is SVGIG (reference sequence). Trimming removed 5 bases from V and 2 bases from J, with 9 bases in between. The sample holds a few counts of this clone. The authors' processing: By means of reference gene primer amplification, nucleated cell counts were estimated. Method: immunoSEQ multiplex PCR; TCRdb's copy keeps in-frame clones and lacks some. For V, J and clone size, that table is used; D and trimming come from the DNA. The repertoire includes tens of thousands of clones, approximately 91% of them detected once, and more than 2.5% sits in the top ten.

The TCR comes from a man aged 50 or older with active COVID-19. Material: peripheral blood. The gene calls are TRBV30 and TRBJ2-5, with TRBD2 as a possible D gene (5 bases). CDR3 bases: TGTGCCTGGGAGGAGGTACAAGAGACCCAGTACTTC. It specifies CAWEEVQETQYF.